Each of the 8 T cell receptor beta chains below was sequenced from the same sample in a study of T cells in localized non-small cell lung cancer. TCRdb's copy holds only in-frame clones and misses some; the assay was immunoSEQ multiplex PCR. The data contain about 82,000 clones, roughly 80% of them singletons. The source material was PBMCs, sampled before any cancer treatment. These receptors originate from a man aged 40 to 75 with stage II squamous cell lung carcinoma.

This clone occurred a few times. This chain joins TRBV6-1 and TRBJ1-5; D uncertain. The CDR3 runs 15 residues. V gave up 2 bases and J gave up 1 base, with 9 bases separating them. Germline V gene sequence: CDR1 MNHNS, CDR2 SASEGT. Here the CDR3 reads CASSEWRQSNQPQHF. The CDR3 nucleotides read TGTGCCAGCAGTGAATGGAGGCAGAGCAATCAGCCCCAGCATTTT.

The chain links TRBV5-6 to TRBJ2-2, with TRBD2 as a possible D gene (7 bases). The length of the CDR3 is 17 residues. Germline V gene lookup returns CDR1 SGHDT and CDR2 YYEEEE. V was trimmed by 4 bases and J by 4 bases, leaving 20 bases between them. Written as DNA, the CDR3 is TGTGCCAGCAGCCCGCTTAGGGGGGGTAAGGGCACCGGGGAGCTGTTTTTT. Translated, it gives CASSPLRGGKGTGELFF.

This clone appeared a single time. The J gene is TRBJ2-3, the V gene TRBV5-1; TRBD1 agrees at 8 bases. The CDR3 sequence is 15 residues long. V dropped 4 bases and J dropped 1; count of bases not matched to a gene: 5. Germline V gene lookup returns CDR1 SGHRS and CDR2 YFSETQ. CDR3 residues: CASSQTGEGTDTQYF. CDR3 DNA: TGCGCCAGCAGCCAGACAGGGGAGGGCACAGATACGCAGTATTTT.

The chain links TRBV5-4 to TRBJ2-2; no firm D call. The germline V and J ends were trimmed by 0 bases and 2 bases, with 2 bases remaining between them. The CDR3 length is 13 residues. From germline, CDR1 is SGHNT and CDR2 YYREEE (reference sequence). CDR3 amino acids: CASSLDNTGELFF. CDR3 coding DNA: TGTGCCAGCAGCTTGGACAACACCGGGGAGCTGTTTTTT.

The chain combines TRBV5-1 with TRBJ2-1; 14 bases agree with TRBD2. This CDR3 has 19 residues. CDR1 and CDR2 (germline): SGHRS, YFSETQ. V lost 3 bases and J lost 0; bases outside the gene matches: 8. CDR3 DNA sequence: TGCGCCAGCAGCTCCGGGACTAGCGGGGGCTTGAGCTCCTACAATGAGCAGTTCTTC. This codes for CASSSGTSGGLSSYNEQFF.

This chain joins TRBV30 and TRBJ1-1; no firm D call. The CDR3 has 12 residues. Per germline, CDR1 GTSNPN and CDR2 SVGIG (reference sequence). Trimming removed 5 bases at V and 4 bases at J, with 11 bases between. The CDR3 protein is CAWSDIATEAFF. CDR3 DNA: TGTGCCTGGTCAGACATCGCCACTGAAGCTTTCTTT.

The chain recombines TRBV7-8 with TRBJ2-2; 9 bases line up with TRBD2. This CDR3 spans 22 amino acids. Germline CDR1 reads SGHVS; CDR2 reads FQNEAQ. V gave up 7 bases and J gave up 0 bases; unmatched junction bases: 24. The CDR3 region has the DNA TGTGCCAGCACTCCTTTGTGGCTACTAGCGGGTAGCGACGAATCGAACACCGGGGAGCTGTTTTTT. Amino acids: CASTPLWLLAGSDESNTGELFF.

V and J are TRBV11-3 and TRBJ1-6, with D possibly TRBD1 on 6 matching bases. CDR1 is SGHNT and CDR2 is YENEEA in the germline V gene. Trimming shortened V by 5 bases and J by 3 bases, and 8 bases separated the two germline ends. The CDR3 spans 14 residues. The CDR3 sequence is CASSATGYNSPLHF. CDR3 sequence (DNA): TGTGCCAGCAGCGCGACAGGCTATAATTCACCCCTCCACTTT.